This T cell receptor (beta chain) was obtained from a study of T cell repertoires in cytomegalovirus infection. Per the germline V gene, CDR1 is LNHDA and CDR2 is SQIVND (reference sequence). CDR3 size: 14 residues. Trimming left V 6 bases short and J 1 base short, with 12 bases between. This clonotype was recorded a few times. Its antigen is undetermined. MiXCR, run by TCRdb on the reads, gives a single entry per CDR3 protein. The data show about 130,000 distinct CDR3 sequences, more than 20% seen once. The sample consisted of PBMCs, sequenced either directly or after in vitro stimulation (not recorded which). The source of this sequence is a human donor in good health (CMV status not recorded). Some clones in this sample may be carry-over from other donors' samples. V and J are TRBV19 and TRBJ1-1; perhaps TRBD1 as D (6 bases). This CDR3 reads CASRMGQRNTEAFF. CDR3 in DNA: TGTGCCAGTAGGATGGGACAACGGAACACTGAAGCTTTCTTT.